These T cell receptor beta chains were read from a single sample in a study of blood T cell repertoires in COVID-19. Method: immunoSEQ multiplex PCR; TCRdb's copy keeps in-frame clones and lacks some. The table has approximately 40,000 clones, approximately 90% seen once. The sequencing sample was made of peripheral blood. Receptors originate from a man aged 55 to 70 with COVID-19, enrolled during active disease. The CDR3 runs from the conserved cysteine through the conserved F or W. D genes are given only for firm matches. Some rows have no size entry. The others give once, few or many, or a class for an expanded clone.

V gene,clone size,J gene,D gene,CDR3 protein,CDR3 DNA
TRBV19,NA,TRBJ2-5,TRBD2,CASSNAAGIGETQYF,TGTGCCAGTAGTAACGCAGCGGGAATTGGAGAGACCCAGTACTTC
TRBV2,NA,TRBJ2-1,TRBD2,CASSEERPSGSGEFF,TGTGCCAGCAGTGAAGAGAGGCCTAGCGGGTCGGGGGAGTTCTTC
TRBV28,NA,TRBJ1-5,NA,CASSSGVGNQPQHF,TGTGCCAGCAGTTCAGGGGTCGGCAATCAGCCCCAGCATTTT
TRBV7-9,NA,TRBJ2-2,TRBD1,CASSRTPSLGQGYTGELFF,TGTGCCAGCAGCCGTACCCCTTCGCTGGGACAGGGCTACACCGGGGAGCTGTTTTTT
TRBV7-3,NA,TRBJ2-1,NA,CASSPGLSYNEQFF,TGTGCCAGCAGCCCGGGACTGAGCTACAATGAGCAGTTCTTC
TRBV5-1,NA,TRBJ1-2,NA,CASRNLLGRNYGYTF,TGCGCCAGCCGGAATTTGCTGGGGAGGAACTATGGCTACACCTTC
TRBV3-1/TRBV3-2,NA,TRBJ1-1,NA,CASSPSSGFTTEAFF,TGTGCCAGCAGCCCCAGCAGCGGGTTCACCACTGAAGCTTTCTTT
TRBV2,NA,TRBJ2-1,NA,CASNPNYNEQFF,TGTGCCAGCAATCCTAACTACAATGAGCAGTTCTTC
TRBV7-2,few,TRBJ2-7,TRBD2,CASSLGASGFSYEQYF,TGTGCCAGCAGCTTAGGGGCTAGCGGATTCTCCTACGAGCAGTACTTC
TRBV18,NA,TRBJ1-6,TRBD1,CASSLGQTNSPLHF,TGTGCCAGCTCACTGGGACAGACTAATTCACCCCTCCACTTT
TRBV4-1,NA,TRBJ1-1,NA,CASSRDGRVGTEAFF,TGCGCCAGCAGCAGAGACGGCAGGGTGGGAACTGAAGCTTTCTTT